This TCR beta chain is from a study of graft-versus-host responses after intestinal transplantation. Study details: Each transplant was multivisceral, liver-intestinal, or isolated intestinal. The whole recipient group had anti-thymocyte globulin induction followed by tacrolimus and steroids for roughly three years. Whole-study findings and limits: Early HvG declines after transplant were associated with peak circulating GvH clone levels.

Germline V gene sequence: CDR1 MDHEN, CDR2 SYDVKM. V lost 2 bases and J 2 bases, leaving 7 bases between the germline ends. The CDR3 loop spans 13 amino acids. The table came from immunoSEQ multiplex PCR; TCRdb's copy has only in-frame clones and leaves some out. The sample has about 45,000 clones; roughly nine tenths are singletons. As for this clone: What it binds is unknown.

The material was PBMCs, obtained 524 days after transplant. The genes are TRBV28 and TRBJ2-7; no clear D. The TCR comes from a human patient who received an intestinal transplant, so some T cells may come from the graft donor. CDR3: CASSLPLTYEQYF. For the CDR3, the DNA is TGTGCCAGCAGTTTACCCCTTACCTACGAGCAGTACTTC.